Listed below are T cell receptor beta chains from one sample, sequenced in a study of identical twins. TCRdb re-called the 5' RACE reads with MiXCR, one entry per CDR3 protein. This table has about 450,000 distinct CDR3 sequences, about 18% appearing once. The specimen was naive T cells sorted from blood. Receptors originate from a man aged 45 to 65 in good health. CDR3s include the opening cysteine and the closing phenylalanine or tryptophan. The D gene is left open where the match is weak. Only some rows state a clone size, as once, few, many or a class for expanded clones.

d_call clone_size j_call v_call cdr3_nt cdr3_aa
- - TRBJ2-3 TRBV5-1 TGCGCCAGCAGCTTGGGGAGTGCTAGCACAGATACGCAGTATTTT CASSLGSASTDTQYF
- few TRBJ2-3 TRBV20-1 TGCAGTGCTAGAGATGCGACAGAAGCGGATACGCAGTATTTT CSARDATEADTQYF
TRBD2 many TRBJ2-3 TRBV3-1 TGTGCCAGCAGCCAAGTGGTTAGCGGGATCCAGTATTTT CASSQVVSGIQYF
TRBD2 - TRBJ2-5 TRBV7-2 TGTGCCAGCAGCTTAGCGGGGGGGTGGATAGGAGAGACCCAGTACTTC CASSLAGGWIGETQYF
- few TRBJ2-1 TRBV7-8 TGTGCCAGCAGCCCTTCAGGGGCTCGTGAGCAGTTCTTC CASSPSGAREQFF
- - TRBJ2-6 TRBV11-2 TGTGCCAGCAGCTTAGTCCCTGGCTCTGGGGCCAACGTCCTGACTTTC CASSLVPGSGANVLTF
- few TRBJ2-3 TRBV27 TGTGCCAGCAGTTCCGACAGGCAGTCAGATACGCAGTATTTT CASSSDRQSDTQYF
- few TRBJ2-1 TRBV15 TGTGCCACCAGCAGAGATTGGAGTGAGCAGTTCTTC CATSRDWSEQFF
- - TRBJ2-2 TRBV20-1 TGCAGTGCCAGCGGAGCGAACACCGGGGAGCTGTTTTTT CSASGANTGELFF
- many TRBJ2-2 TRBV12-3/TRBV12-4 TGTGCCAGCAGTTTGGGAGGGGGCGCCTTTGCCGGGGAGCTGTTTTTT CASSLGGGAFAGELFF
- few TRBJ2-5 TRBV6-2/TRBV6-3 TGTGCCAGCAGTTACGGATCCCTGGAGACCCAGTACTTC CASSYGSLETQYF
TRBD2 many TRBJ2-3 TRBV6-2/TRBV6-3 TGTGCCAGCAGTCCACGGACTAGCGGATCTAGCACAGATACGCAGTATTTT CASSPRTSGSSTDTQYF
TRBD2 - TRBJ2-5 TRBV6-2/TRBV6-3 TGTGCCAGCAGTTTGGGACTAGCGAGGGAGACCCAGTACTTC CASSLGLARETQYF
- - TRBJ2-2 TRBV4-3 TGCGCCAGCAGCCGACAGACGAACACCGGGGAGCTGTTTTTT CASSRQTNTGELFF
TRBD1 - TRBJ2-7 TRBV18 TGTGCCAGCTCACCAGGGACAGGGCTCTACGAGCAGTACTTC CASSPGTGLYEQYF
TRBD2 few TRBJ2-1 TRBV9 TGTGCCAGCAGCGTAGATGGGACTAGAAGTGAGCAGTTCTTC CASSVDGTRSEQFF
- many TRBJ2-7 TRBV28 TGTGCCAGCAGCACCGTAACGAGGGAGCAGTACTTC CASSTVTREQYF
- - TRBJ1-5 TRBV12-3/TRBV12-4 TGTGCCAGCAGCCAACAGGTCCCCAATCAGCCCCAGCATTTT CASSQQVPNQPQHF
TRBD1 few TRBJ2-1 TRBV15 TGTGCCACCAGCAGAGGGAACAGGGGGTTGGTTGAGCAGTTCTTC CATSRGNRGLVEQFF
TRBD2 few TRBJ2-5 TRBV11-1 TGTGCCAGCAGCTTACCACTAAAGCAGACTAGCGGGGATCAAGAGACCCAGTACTTC CASSLPLKQTSGDQETQYF
TRBD1 - TRBJ1-6 TRBV10-2 TGCGCCAGTGAGAAGGGTGACAGGGGGACGTATTCACCCCTCCACTTT CASEKGDRGTYSPLHF
TRBD2 many TRBJ2-7 TRBV4-1 TGCGCCAGCAGCCAAGGAACTAGCGGTGGATACGAGCAGTACTTC CASSQGTSGGYEQYF
- - TRBJ2-3 TRBV7-6 TGTGCCAGCAGCCTACAGCGGGATACGCAGTATTTT CASSLQRDTQYF
- many TRBJ2-3 TRBV10-3 TGTGCCATCAGTGAAACAGAAGCTAGCACAGATACGCAGTATTTT CAISETEASTDTQYF
- many TRBJ2-7 TRBV7-7 TGTGCTAGCAGCCCGAAAAGTTTTCGTTTAACCTACGAGCAGTACTTC CASSPKSFRLTYEQYF
TRBD1 many TRBJ2-2 TRBV19 TGTGCCTGTGGAGGGACAGGGGATATCACCGGGGAGCTGTTTTTT CACGGTGDITGELFF
- - TRBJ2-2 TRBV18 TGTGCCAGCTCACCTAACCGGAACACCGGGGAGCTGTTTTTT CASSPNRNTGELFF
- few TRBJ2-5 TRBV7-2 TGTGCCAGCAGGCCACCGGTCCAAGAGACCCAGTACTTC CASRPPVQETQYF
- many TRBJ2-7 TRBV27 TGTGCCAGCAGTTACGGCGGGCGCTCCTACGAGCAGTACTTC CASSYGGRSYEQYF
- - TRBJ2-7 TRBV5-1 TGCGCCAGCAGCTTAGCGGCAGGTATGGGGACAACCTACGAGCAGTACTTC CASSLAAGMGTTYEQYF
TRBD1 few TRBJ1-2 TRBV28 TGTGCCAGCAGAACCGGGACAGGTGGGGGCTACACCTTC CASRTGTGGGYTF
- - TRBJ2-2 TRBV6-2/TRBV6-3 TGTGCCAGCAGCTATACAGGCACTAGAGGGGAGCTGTTTTTT CASSYTGTRGELFF
- - TRBJ2-1 TRBV6-2/TRBV6-3 TGTGCCAGCAGTTACTTGGGCGGTGGTAATGAGCAGTTCTTC CASSYLGGGNEQFF
- many TRBJ2-1 TRBV2 TGTGCCAGCAGTGATTATACTAGCTACAATGAGCAGTTCTTC CASSDYTSYNEQFF
- - TRBJ2-3 TRBV7-9 TGTGCCAGCAGCCCAACCGGGGGAGTGAGTAATACGCAGTATTTT CASSPTGGVSNTQYF
- few TRBJ2-3 TRBV12-3/TRBV12-4 TGTGCCAGCAGTCCCGTTTGGGCGGGCACAGATACGCAGTATTTT CASSPVWAGTDTQYF
TRBD2 few TRBJ2-1 TRBV5-1 TGCGCCAGCAGCAAGGGACTAGCGGGAGAGTCCTCCTCCTACAATGAGCAGTTCTTC CASSKGLAGESSSYNEQFF